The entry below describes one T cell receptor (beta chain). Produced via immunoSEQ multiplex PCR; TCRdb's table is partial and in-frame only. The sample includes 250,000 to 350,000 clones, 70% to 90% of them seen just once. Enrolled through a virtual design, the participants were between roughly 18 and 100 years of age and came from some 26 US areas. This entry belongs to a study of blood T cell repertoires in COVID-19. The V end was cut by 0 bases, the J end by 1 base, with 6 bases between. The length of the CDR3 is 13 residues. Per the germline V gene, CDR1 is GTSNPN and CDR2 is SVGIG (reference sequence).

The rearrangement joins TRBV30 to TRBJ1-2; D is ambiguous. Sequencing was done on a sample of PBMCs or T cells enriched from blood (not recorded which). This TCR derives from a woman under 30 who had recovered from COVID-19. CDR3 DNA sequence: TGTGCCTGGAGTGTAACAGTTAACTATGGCTACACCTTC. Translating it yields CAWSVTVNYGYTF.